One and the same sample provided the 31 T cell receptor beta chains below, sequenced in a study of cytomegalovirus exposure and HLA in healthy donors (TCRdb year 2017). Library preparation was by the immunoSEQ multiplex PCR assay. TCRdb carries this immuneACCESS record with in-frame sequences only. Its versions omit some clonotypes, under half of them owing to an unresolved V gene in the studies checked, with the rest unexplained. This sample lists some 180,000 clones; approximately 89% were detected once. 6% to 8% of the sample belongs to the ten largest clones. What was sequenced was PBMCs. Every receptor here comes from a man aged 25-45 years in good health and CMV-seropositive.

The chain couples TRBV28 to TRBJ2-7; D gene uncertain. Trimming took 5 bases from V and 0 from J, leaving 11 bases between them. Per the germline V gene, CDR1 is MDHEN and CDR2 is SYDVKM. The length of the CDR3 is 14 residues. As DNA, the CDR3 is TGTGCCAGCAGTCGCATAGTACCCTCCTACGAGCAGTACTTC. Translation: CASSRIVPSYEQYF.

V and J are TRBV15 and TRBJ1-2, with unresolved D. Trimming left V 7 bases short and J 0 bases short, with 15 bases between. The CDR3 runs to 15 residues. Germline values: CDR1 LNHNV, CDR2 YYDKDF (reference sequence). The CDR3 is CATTPPDETNYGYTF. The CDR3 DNA sequence: TGTGCCACCACCCCGCCGGATGAGACTAACTATGGCTACACCTTC.

The V gene is TRBV15, the J gene TRBJ1-1; D remains unclear. This CDR3 has 13 residues. Germline V lookup: CDR1 LNHNV, CDR2 YYDKDF (reference sequence). The V end was cut by 5 bases, the J end by 0 bases, with 7 bases between. The DNA for the CDR3 is TGTGCCACCAGCCTGAGAGTGAACACTGAAGCTTTCTTT. Translated, it gives CATSLRVNTEAFF.

Comment on this clone: This sample includes further DNA sequences coding for the same CDR3. CDR3 nucleotide sequence: TGTGCCAGCAGTTCCCAGGGGCTTGACTATGGCTACACCTTC. Its protein is CASSSQGLDYGYTF. The chain is built from TRBV28 and TRBJ1-2, with a possible D match to TRBD1 (6 bases). The V end lost 4 bases, the J end lost 3 bases, and 12 bases lay between the germline ends. Germline V lookup: CDR1 MDHEN, CDR2 SYDVKM. The CDR3 is made up of 14 amino acids.

The V and J genes are TRBV4-1 and TRBJ2-2; no definite D call. CDR1 is MGHRA and CDR2 is YSYEKL in the germline V gene. The CDR3 totals 15 residues. The germline V and J ends were trimmed by 2 bases and 7 bases, with 14 bases remaining between them. The CDR3 bases are TGCGCCAGCAGCCAAATGGGCAGGTCAAACGGGGAGCTGTTTTTT. The encoded protein is CASSQMGRSNGELFF.

The chain employs TRBV30 and TRBJ2-1; perhaps TRBD1 as D (6 bases). Germline loops: CDR1 GTSNPN, CDR2 SVGIG (reference sequence). CDR3 length equals 11 residues. Trimming pared 0 bases from V and 15 bases from J, leaving 12 bases between. The CDR3 reads CAWSVVTGGFF. The CDR3 DNA sequence: TGTGCCTGGAGTGTAGTGACAGGCGGGTTCTTC.

J is TRBJ2-1 and V is TRBV29-1, with TRBD1 as a possible D gene (6 bases). Per the germline V gene, CDR1 is SQVTM and CDR2 is ANQGSEA. The germline V and J ends were trimmed by 1 base and 5 bases, with 9 bases remaining between them. The CDR3 is 13 residues long. The chain's CDR3 is CSVEGGTNNEQFF. The DNA for the CDR3 is TGCAGCGTTGAAGGGGGGACAAACAATGAGCAGTTCTTC.

This clone was seen a few times. The chain is built from TRBV28 and TRBJ1-1, with D uncertain. The CDR3 is made up of 13 amino acids. V lost 1 base to trimming and J lost 8 bases, with 11 bases between them. Germline V gene sequence: CDR1 MDHEN, CDR2 SYDVKM. The CDR3 DNA follows: TGTGCCAGCAGTTTATACACGAAGGCGGAAGCTTTCTTT. Protein sequence: CASSLYTKAEAFF.

The chain couples TRBV18 to TRBJ1-5; D perhaps matches TRBD1 (5 bases). Trimming removed 2 bases at V and 4 bases at J, with 9 bases between. The CDR3 extends over 14 amino acids. Per germline, CDR1 KGHSH and CDR2 LQKENI. DNA of the CDR3: TGTGCCAGCTCACCAGGGGCTGCTAATCAGCCCCAGCATTTT. Protein sequence: CASSPGAANQPQHF.

The chain combines TRBV29-1 with TRBJ2-7; the match to TRBD1 covers 7 bases. Germline V gene sequence: CDR1 SQVTM, CDR2 ANQGSEA. The CDR3 loop spans 13 amino acids. V shed 4 bases and J 3 bases; nucleotides not matched to a gene: 6. The CDR3 DNA reads TGCAGCGTTGCGCCGGGACAGCACTACGAGCAGTACTTC. It encodes CSVAPGQHYEQYF.

This chain joins TRBV4-1 and TRBJ2-3; D may be TRBD2 (6 bases). The CDR3 runs 13 residues. V lost 5 bases, J lost 4 bases, and 10 bases lay in between. Germline V gives CDR1 MGHRA, CDR2 YSYEKL. The CDR3 nucleotides are TGCGCCAGCAGCGGGGGGTCCCCAGATACGCAGTATTTT. Protein product: CASSGGSPDTQYF.

The gene calls are TRBV29-1 and TRBJ2-3; D is perhaps TRBD1 or TRBD2 (7 bases each). Germline-derived CDR1 and CDR2 are SQVTM and ANQGSEA. V was clipped by 7 bases and J by 5 bases, with 22 bases between them. The CDR3 spans 15 residues. The CDR3 is CSASLGGGAIDTQYF. The CDR3 nucleotides read TGCAGCGCGTCCCTGGGAGGGGGCGCGATAGATACGCAGTATTTT.

This sequence joins TRBV20-1 and TRBJ2-2; unclear D gene. This CDR3 is built from 10 residues. From germline, CDR1 is DFQATT and CDR2 SNEGSKA (reference sequence). Trimming took 4 bases from V and 16 from J, leaving 13 bases between them. CDR3 sequence (DNA): TGCAGTGCTATACCGACCAGCGAGTTTTTT. This sequence encodes CSAIPTSEFF.

This chain joins TRBV29-1 and TRBJ2-1; D is unclear. This CDR3 is built from 11 residues. The V end lost 6 bases, the J end lost 7 bases, and 10 bases lay between the germline ends. The germline V gene encodes CDR1 SQVTM and CDR2 ANQGSEA. The CDR3 reads CSVIAGNEQFF. The CDR3 DNA is TGCAGCGTCATCGCTGGGAATGAGCAGTTCTTC.

This clone was seen only once. The chain joins TRBV7-9 to TRBJ2-3; either TRBD1 or TRBD2 may fit D (5 bases each). V was cut by 2 bases and J by 1 base, with 10 bases left in between. Germline CDR1 SEHNR, CDR2 FQNEAQ (reference sequence). There are 15 residues in the CDR3. Here the CDR3 reads CASSLRDLRTDTQYF. The CDR3 nucleotides are TGTGCCAGCAGCTTAAGGGACCTACGCACAGATACGCAGTATTTT.

Notes on this clone: This sample also contains other DNA sequences that code for the same CDR3. The chain recombines TRBV27 with TRBJ2-7; 7 nucleotides align to TRBD1. Germline V lookup: CDR1 MNHEY, CDR2 SMNVEV (reference sequence). J lost 4 bases, V lost 3 bases, and 3 bases had no gene match. This CDR3 contains 13 residues. The CDR3 DNA follows: TGTGCCAGCAGTTTGGGGACAGCGTACGAGCAGTACTTC. This codes for CASSLGTAYEQYF.

The rearrangement uses TRBV19 and TRBJ2-1, with D hard to call. The ends were cut back, 7 bases at V and 0 bases at J, with 13 bases in the middle. The CDR3 is 15 residues long. Per the germline V gene, CDR1 is LNHDA and CDR2 is SQIVND (reference sequence). The CDR3 loop reads CASTLGRSSYNEQFF. The CDR3, as DNA: TGTGCCAGTACCCTTGGGCGCAGCTCCTACAATGAGCAGTTCTTC.

The rearrangement joins TRBV5-6 to TRBJ2-1; D uncertain. The V gene's germline CDR1 is SGHDT and CDR2 YYEEEE. Trimming removed 4 bases at V and 7 bases at J, with 9 bases between. CDR3 length: 12 amino acids. CDR3 coding DNA: TGTGCCAGCAGCCTCTTAAAAAATGAGCAGTTCTTC. The encoded protein is CASSLLKNEQFF.

The chain links TRBV18 to TRBJ1-2; TRBD1 is a possible D gene (5 bases). CDR3 length equals 15 residues. Trimming shortened V by 0 bases and J by 5 bases, and 13 bases separated the two germline ends. Germline CDR1 and CDR2: KGHSH and LQKENI. CDR3 coding DNA: TGTGCCAGCTCACCACCGTCAAGGGGCGCTTATGGCTACACCTTC. This translates into CASSPPSRGAYGYTF.

J is TRBJ2-5 and V is TRBV30, with 8 bases that match TRBD1. V shed 3 bases, J shed 4 bases, and the junction held 13 bases outside the gene matches. The germline CDR1 and CDR2 sequences are GTSNPN and SVGIG (reference sequence). The CDR3 runs 16 residues. In DNA, the CDR3 is TGTGCCTGGAGCGCTGGCCCGGACAGGGAGGCAGAGACCCAGTACTTC. Translated: CAWSAGPDREAETQYF.

This clone was counted once. The chain combines TRBV6-5 with TRBJ2-5, with D tentatively TRBD1 or TRBD2 (5 bases each). There are 14 residues in the CDR3. CDR1 is MNHEY, CDR2 SVGAGI, per germline. V lost 0 bases and J lost 7, with 12 bases in between. The CDR3: CASSYSTAVRTQYF. Written as DNA, the CDR3 is TGTGCCAGCAGTTACTCGACAGCGGTCAGGACCCAGTACTTC.

The chain employs TRBV25-1 and TRBJ2-4, with D possibly being TRBD1 or TRBD2 (5 bases each). The CDR3 loop spans 13 amino acids. V lost 2 bases and J lost 6, with 8 bases in between. Germline CDR1 reads MGHDK; CDR2 reads SYGVNS. The CDR3 is CASSEGGSNIQYF. Written as DNA, the CDR3 is TGTGCCAGCAGTGAAGGGGGATCAAACATTCAGTACTTC. Full variable domain (rest looked up from reference TRBV25-1 and TRBJ2-4): EADIYQTPRYLVIGTGKKITLECSQTMGHDKMYWYQQDPGMELHLIHYSYGVNSTEKGDLSSESTVSRIRTEHFPLTLESARPSHTSQYLCASSEGGSNIQYFGAGTRLSVL.

The gene calls are TRBV6-1 and TRBJ1-5; TRBD1 matches at 7 bases. Germline CDR1 and CDR2: MNHNS and SASEGT. CDR3 length equals 13 residues. J gave up 5 bases and V 10 bases, and 8 bases lay outside the gene matches. The CDR3 loop reads CATQIDRDQPQHF. DNA of the CDR3: TGTGCCACCCAGATCGACAGGGATCAGCCCCAGCATTTT.

The CDR3 reads CASSHVPGLAGSREQYF. CDR3 nucleotide sequence: TGTGCCAGCAGCCACGTCCCGGGACTAGCGGGGTCTCGGGAGCAGTACTTC. This sequence joins TRBV11-1 and TRBJ2-7, with TRBD2 identical over 13 bases. CDR1 is SGHAT, CDR2 FQDESV, per germline (reference sequence). V was pared by 5 bases and J by 7 bases, with 14 bases of the junction left unmatched. The CDR3 extends over 17 amino acids.

The CDR3: CASSVGQGAYEQYF. CDR3 in DNA: TGCGCCAGCAGCGTGGGACAGGGGGCCTACGAGCAGTACTTC. The chain joins TRBV5-1 to TRBJ2-7; 11 bases fit TRBD1. This CDR3 comprises 14 residues. J gave up 2 bases and V 4 bases, and 2 bases lay outside the gene matches. Germline lookup yields CDR1 SGHRS and CDR2 YFSETQ.

This chain connects TRBV19 to TRBJ2-7; 13 bases match TRBD2. Germline CDR1 and CDR2: LNHDA and SQIVND (reference sequence). The CDR3 totals 17 residues. V was clipped by 1 base and J by 5 bases; unmatched bases: 8. Written as DNA, the CDR3 is TGTGCCAGTAGTATAGGAGGACTAGCGGGAGCCCTTGACGAGCAGTACTTC. Protein sequence: CASSIGGLAGALDEQYF.

The chain employs TRBV11-2 and TRBJ2-7; the D gene is possibly TRBD1 (5 bases). CDR1 and CDR2 (germline): SGHAT, FQNNGV. CDR3 length equals 14 residues. Trimming pared 4 bases from V and 0 bases from J, leaving 10 bases between. CDR3 sequence: CASSSRTLSYEQYF. The CDR3 DNA sequence: TGTGCCAGCAGCTCCAGGACACTCTCCTACGAGCAGTACTTC.

The chain carries TRBV2 and TRBJ2-1; a weak D match, TRBD2 (5 bases). The ends were cut back, 6 bases at V and 2 bases at J, with 8 bases in the middle. The CDR3 length is 13 residues. Germline values: CDR1 SNHLY, CDR2 FYNNEI. The CDR3 reads CASSQTTYNEQFF. DNA of the CDR3: TGTGCCAGCAGCCAGACTACCTACAATGAGCAGTTCTTC.

The chain recombines TRBV28 with TRBJ1-2, with unresolved D. From germline, CDR1 is MDHEN and CDR2 SYDVKM. CDR3 size: 13 residues. With 4 bases removed from V and 8 bases from J, the gap between germline ends came to 14 bases. DNA of the CDR3: TGTGCCAGCAGTTCGGGCCCGGGGTTGGGCTACACCTTC. This codes for CASSSGPGLGYTF.

V is TRBV6-5 and J is TRBJ2-5, with 8 bases that match TRBD2. CDR1 MNHEY and CDR2 SVGAGI come from the germline V gene. This CDR3 is 12 amino acids long. The junction had 2 bases not matched to a gene; V was cut back by 7 bases and J by 4 bases. The CDR3 DNA is TGTGCCAGCACGGGGGGGTTAGAGACCCAGTACTTC. It encodes CASTGGLETQYF.

The gene calls are TRBV18 and TRBJ2-5, with D possibly matching TRBD1 (5 bases). This CDR3 has 12 residues. The germline V and J ends were trimmed by 6 bases and 7 bases, with 12 bases remaining between them. Looked up from germline, CDR1 is KGHSH and CDR2 is LQKENI. The CDR3 coding sequence is TGTGCCAGCTCCCTGGACATGGGGACCCAGTACTTC. Translation gives CASSLDMGTQYF. Filled out from reference TRBV18 and TRBJ2-5, the complete variable domain reads NAGVMQNPRHLVRRRGQEARLRCSPMKGHSHVYWYRQLPEEGLKFMVYLQKENIIDESGMPKERFSAEFPKEGPSILRIQQVVRGDSAAYFCASSLDMGTQYFGPGTRLLVL.